In this sample, the clone carrying this TCR beta chain turned up many times. Its antigen remains unidentified. CDR3 size: 16 residues. The germline V gene encodes CDR1 ENHRY and CDR2 SYGVKD. V lost 0 bases, J lost 5 bases, and 14 bases lay in between. Authors of the study amplified TCR beta CDR3 regions from RNA transcripts. The HTBI set primed first-round TCR CDR3 RT-PCR. TCRdb re-called the multiplex PCR reads with MiXCR, one entry per CDR3 protein. The data show 300,000 to 350,000 distinct CDR3 sequences, approximately 14% seen once. This entry comes from a study of T cells in Graves' hyperthyroidism and ophthalmopathy. Uncontrolled infection, other autoimmune disease, pregnancy and lactation each barred patients from inclusion. Diagnosis rested on symptoms, serum thyroxine and TRAb, thyroid ultrasound, and orbital computed tomography. Study-level points and caveats: Most thyroid clonotypes expanded above 0.001 were also detected in blood. In validation, the model predicted ophthalmopathy. These predictions came a median roughly 6 months before onset.

The V and J genes are TRBV10-3 and TRBJ2-1; possible D gene TRBD2, 6 bases. The receptor comes from a woman aged 25 to 45 with Graves' hyperthyroidism. The sample taken for sequencing was blood. The CDR3 is CAISESIVGLNNEQFF. In nucleotides, the CDR3 is TGTGCCATCAGTGAGTCGATTGTGGGACTCAACAATGAGCAGTTCTTC.